The entry below describes one T cell receptor (beta chain). This specimen belongs to a study of blood T cell repertoires in COVID-19. The repertoire was sequenced with immunoSEQ multiplex PCR; TCRdb's copy has only in-frame clones and lacks some. The data show around 130,000 clones, about 89% seen once. From germline, CDR1 is SGHAT and CDR2 FQNNGV. The CDR3 length is 13 residues. Germline trimming cut 5 bases from V and 2 bases from J; bases unmatched to any gene: 1. The receptor comes from a man aged 45 to 65 with active or convalescent COVID-19. The chain recombines TRBV11-2 with TRBJ2-3; 7 bases align to TRBD2. Sequenced sample: peripheral blood. The CDR3 nucleotides are TGTGCCAGCAGCCTAGCGGTCACAGATACGCAGTATTTT. Translated, it gives CASSLAVTDTQYF.